The clone carrying this T cell receptor (beta chain) was seen only a few times. The antigen is unknown. These data originate in a study of identical twins. General study points: Whereas memory repertoires showed no such difference, abundant cord blood beta clonotypes carried fewer insertions.

A universal primer binding site was introduced by template switching. The final cDNA contained unique molecular identifiers. TCRdb passed the 5' RACE reads through MiXCR, listing each CDR3 protein once. The data hold 150,000 or so distinct CDR3 sequences, with roughly 3.3% observed a single time. This CDR3 contains 19 residues. The trim removed 0 bases at V and 4 bases at J, leaving 11 bases unmatched. The germline V gene encodes CDR1 MNHEY and CDR2 SVGAGI. The V gene is TRBV6-5, the J gene TRBJ2-6, with 8 bases fitting TRBD1. Sequencing was carried out using memory T cells sorted from blood. The receptor comes from a man aged 18 to 29 in good health. The CDR3 DNA reads TGTGCCAGCAGTTACTCGATCGCTCAGGGGGCGTCCGGGGCCAACGTCCTGACTTTC. Protein product: CASSYSIAQGASGANVLTF.